Shown below are 13 T cell receptor beta chains from a single sample sequenced in a study of shared clonotypes between healthy human individuals. Repertoires were generated with immunoSEQ multiplex PCR, while TCRdb's copy carries only in-frame clones and drops some. The sample carries approximately 530,000 clones, 90% to 96% recorded once. The sample comprised naive CD4+ T cells sorted from blood. As for subset: CD45RA+ positively selected. All receptors come from a woman in her 30s in good health.

This chain joins TRBV5-1 and TRBJ2-1; 12 bases line up with TRBD2. Germline-derived CDR1 and CDR2 are SGHRS and YFSETQ. Unmatched junction bases numbered 12, after V lost 4 bases and J lost 4 bases. This CDR3 is 18 amino acids long. CDR3 coding DNA: TGCGCCAGCAGCAACACCGGGACTAGCGGGTTTACATACAATGAGCAGTTCTTC. Amino acid sequence: CASSNTGTSGFTYNEQFF.

The chain joins TRBV2 to TRBJ2-7; D gene ambiguous. The V and J ends lost 2 bases and 3 bases respectively, with 11 bases between them. CDR1 and CDR2 from the germline V gene are SNHLY and FYNNEI. CDR3 length equals 14 residues. CDR3 sequence reads: CASSELGSGYEQYF. The CDR3 nucleotides read TGTGCCAGCAGTGAACTGGGGTCGGGCTACGAGCAGTACTTC.

V usage is TRBV28 and J usage is TRBJ2-1, with 10 bases matching TRBD2. The CDR3 contains 16 residues. V lost 2 bases to trimming and J lost 7 bases; unmatched junction nucleotides: 8. Germline CDR1 reads MDHEN; CDR2 reads SYDVKM. CDR3 bases: TGTGCCAGCAGTTTACTGGCTAGCGGGAGAGTTAATGAGCAGTTCTTC. Amino acids: CASSLLASGRVNEQFF.

As DNA, the CDR3 is TGTGCCAGCAGTGTTCGACAGGGAGGCTATGGCTACACCTTC. Amino acid sequence: CASSVRQGGYGYTF. This rearrangement joins TRBV25-1 to TRBJ1-2; 7 bases are shared with TRBD1. This CDR3 has 14 amino acids. Germline-derived CDR1 and CDR2 are MGHDK and SYGVNS. With V trimmed by 4 bases and J by 4 bases, 6 bases remained unmatched.

The J gene is TRBJ2-1, the V gene TRBV9; 7 bases map to TRBD2. Trimming cost V 3 bases and J 9 bases; bases outside gene matches: 9. This CDR3 comprises 14 residues. Germline CDR1 reads SGDLS; CDR2 reads YYNGEE. In nucleotides, the CDR3 is TGTGCCAGCAGCGGGACTAGGCCGTTCAGTGAGCAGTTCTTC. Translation gives CASSGTRPFSEQFF.

The chain carries TRBV9 and TRBJ2-6, with 7 positions matching TRBD1. The trim removed 4 bases at V and 0 bases at J, leaving 13 bases unmatched. Germline CDR1 reads SGDLS; CDR2 reads YYNGEE. This CDR3 region has 19 residues. The CDR3 DNA follows: TGTGCCAGCAGCCCCCATACGACAGGGAACCCCTCTGGGGCCAACGTCCTGACTTTC. Translated: CASSPHTTGNPSGANVLTF. The full variable domain, completed using reference TRBV9 and TRBJ2-6, is DSGVTQTPKHLITATGQRVTLRCSPRSGDLSVYWYQQSLDQGLQFLIQYYNGEERAKGNILERFSAQQFPDLHSELNLSSLELGDSALYFCASSPHTTGNPSGANVLTFGAGSRLTVL.

The chain has TRBV10-2 and TRBJ1-2; D gene ambiguous. V lost 10 bases to trimming and J lost 1 base, with 16 bases between them. The CDR3 has 14 amino acids. CDR1 and CDR2 from the germline V gene are WSHSY and SAAADI. The CDR3 DNA reads as TGCGCCACCCAACGTCATGGGGTTAACTATGGCTACACCTTC. This translates into CATQRHGVNYGYTF.

This rearrangement joins TRBV6-6 to TRBJ2-5; TRBD2 aligns across 14 bases. Trimming took 6 bases from V and 4 from J; bases not matched to a gene: 4. The CDR3 is 15 residues long. Looked up from germline, CDR1 is MNHNY and CDR2 is SVGAGI (reference sequence). The CDR3, as DNA: TGTGCCAGCAGGGGGACTAGCGGGAGTTCAGAGACCCAGTACTTC. Its protein is CASRGTSGSSETQYF.

The rearrangement joins TRBV18 to TRBJ2-2, with D tentatively TRBD2 (6 bases). V was cut by 5 bases and J by 4 bases, with 17 bases left in between. The CDR3 runs to 16 residues. Germline V gene data show CDR1 as KGHSH and CDR2 as LQKENI. The CDR3, as DNA: TGTGCCAGCTCATTCGGGACTCCCGGGCCCACCGGGGAGCTGTTTTTT. Its translation: CASSFGTPGPTGELFF.

V is TRBV29-1 and J is TRBJ2-2; D uncertain. V gave up 7 bases and J gave up 7 bases, with 13 bases separating them. Germline CDR1 SQVTM, CDR2 ANQGSEA. This CDR3 is built from 12 residues. The CDR3 nucleotides read TGCAGCGCTGACAAGATTGACGGGGAGCTGTTTTTT. The encoded protein is CSADKIDGELFF.

The chain has TRBV9 and TRBJ2-7, with D perhaps TRBD1 (7 bases). V lost 2 bases and J 0 bases, leaving 12 bases between the germline ends. The CDR3 runs to 15 residues. Germline loops: CDR1 SGDLS, CDR2 YYNGEE. CDR3 protein: CASSVRGDSSYEQYF. In DNA, the CDR3 is TGTGCCAGCAGCGTGAGGGGGGACAGCTCCTACGAGCAGTACTTC.

This chain links TRBV7-8 with TRBJ2-7; TRBD1 might be the D (5 bases). Germline V gene sequence: CDR1 SGHVS, CDR2 FQNEAQ. The ends were cut back, 4 bases at V and 7 bases at J, with 17 bases in the middle. The CDR3 runs 14 residues. The CDR3 spells CASSWQGEMEEQYF. CDR3 nucleotide sequence: TGTGCCAGCAGCTGGCAGGGCGAAATGGAGGAGCAGTACTTC.

This sequence joins TRBV4-1 and TRBJ2-6; 7 nucleotides agree with TRBD1. The CDR3 runs 16 residues. CDR1 is MGHRA, CDR2 YSYEKL, per germline. Germline trimming cut 4 bases from V and 2 bases from J; bases unmatched to any gene: 5. The CDR3 here is CASSRPDRAGANVLTF. The DNA of the CDR3 is TGCGCCAGCAGCCGGCCAGACAGGGCTGGGGCCAACGTCCTGACTTTC.